This entry concerns a single T cell receptor (beta chain). The sample belongs to a study of blood T cell repertoires in COVID-19. Germline-derived CDR1 and CDR2 are SGHVS and FNYEAQ. The CDR3 length is 14 residues. J lost 8 bases, V lost 2 bases, and 3 bases had no gene match. Clones were sequenced by immunoSEQ multiplex PCR, and TCRdb holds only the in-frame ones, with some missing. The table shows about 120,000 clones, with around 88% occurring only once. The sequence was obtained from a human donor with acute or convalescent COVID-19. The donor label of this sample is uncertain. The chain links TRBV7-6 to TRBJ1-4, with 9 bases fitting TRBD1. The specimen was peripheral blood. The CDR3 DNA reads TGTGCCAGCAGCTTAACAGGGGGCACGGAAAAACTGTTTTTT. Protein: CASSLTGGTEKLFF.